Here is one T cell receptor beta chain with its context. The antigen remains unidentified. The CDR3 extends over 13 amino acids. Germline CDR1 and CDR2: SEHNR and FQNEAQ (reference sequence). V was cut by 5 bases and J by 9 bases, with 14 bases left in between. This sample was taken from a study of cytomegalovirus exposure and HLA in healthy donors. Whole-study findings and limits: Reports described diagnosis of cytomegalovirus status by the classifier as highly specific and sensitive. In most subjects, TCR beta sequences reportedly gave accurate predictions of HLA-A and HLA-B alleles. TCR beta V segments were, for the most part, productive about 87% or about 30% of the time in an earlier analysis.

The PCR had 60 Vbeta and 13 Jbeta primers. The table came from immunoSEQ multiplex PCR; TCRdb's copy has only in-frame clones and leaves some out. There are under 200,000 clones in the sample; roughly 75% occur only once, and 4% to 5.5% lies in the top ten. The sample consisted of PBMCs. This sequence joins TRBV7-9 and TRBJ2-1; TRBD1 might be the D (7 bases). The TCR sequence derives from a male donor in good health and CMV-seronegative. The CDR3 region has the DNA TGTGCCAGCAGCGGGGGGACAGTGGGTGAGCAGTTCTTC. It is translated as CASSGGTVGEQFF.